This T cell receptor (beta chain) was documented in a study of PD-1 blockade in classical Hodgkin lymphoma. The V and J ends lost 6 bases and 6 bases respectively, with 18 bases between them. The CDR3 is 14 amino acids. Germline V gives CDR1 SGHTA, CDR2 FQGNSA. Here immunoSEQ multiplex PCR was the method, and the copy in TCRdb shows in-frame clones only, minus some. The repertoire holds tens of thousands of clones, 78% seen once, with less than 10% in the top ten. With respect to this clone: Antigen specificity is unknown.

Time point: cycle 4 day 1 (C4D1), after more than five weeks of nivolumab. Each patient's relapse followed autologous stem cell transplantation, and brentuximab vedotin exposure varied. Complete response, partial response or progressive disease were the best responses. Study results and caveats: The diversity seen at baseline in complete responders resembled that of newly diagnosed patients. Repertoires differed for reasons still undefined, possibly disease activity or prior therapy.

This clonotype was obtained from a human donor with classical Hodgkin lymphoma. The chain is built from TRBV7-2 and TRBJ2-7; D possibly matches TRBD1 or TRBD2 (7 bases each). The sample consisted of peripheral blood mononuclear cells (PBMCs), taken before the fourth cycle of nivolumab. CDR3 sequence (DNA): TGTGCCAGCAGTTTAAGCGGGACAGATGGCGAGCAGTACTTC. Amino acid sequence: CASSLSGTDGEQYF.